Listed below are T cell receptor beta chains from one sample, sequenced in a study of response to subunit inactivated influenza vaccine. TCRdb redid the calling of the RT-PCR reads with MiXCR, one entry per CDR3 protein. The data show just under 550,000 distinct CDR3 sequences, roughly a quarter seen once. These same records also appear under a second study, on T cells expressing NK-cell markers.

Sequences were derived from CD4+ T cells sorted from PBMCs, sampled 11 to 12 days after vaccination. Receptors were obtained from a man aged 50-59 years who received an inactivated influenza vaccine. Both conserved end residues are part of each CDR3. A D gene is named only where the DNA matches it firmly. Part of the rows lack a size; the others show once, few, many or a class for expanded clones.

TRBJ2-3	.	TRBV3-1	.	CASSQDRGSLSDTQYF	TGTGCCAGCAGCCAAGACAGGGGCTCCCTTTCAGATACGCAGTATTTT
TRBJ2-7	many	TRBV29-1	.	CSVGEISYEQYF	TGCAGCGTTGGAGAAATTAGCTACGAGCAGTACTTC
TRBJ2-3	few	TRBV7-6	TRBD2	CASSFSLAGGGDTQYF	TGTGCCAGCAGCTTCTCACTAGCGGGAGGAGGGGATACGCAGTATTTT
TRBJ2-1	few	TRBV14	TRBD2	CASSPILGLAFHNEQFF	TGTGCCAGCAGCCCCATATTGGGACTAGCGTTCCACAATGAGCAGTTCTTC
TRBJ2-7	.	TRBV28	TRBD2	CASSSRTSGSVNEQYF	TGTGCCAGCAGTTCTCGGACTAGCGGGAGTGTAAACGAGCAGTACTTC
TRBJ1-1	.	TRBV5-1	TRBD1	CASSSGTGGLRAFF	TGCGCCAGCAGCTCCGGGACAGGGGGGCTTCGCGCTTTCTTT
TRBJ2-7	once	TRBV10-2	.	CASSVSGAYNEQYF	TGCGCCAGCAGTGTTTCGGGAGCCTACAATGAGCAGTACTTC
TRBJ1-1	.	TRBV10-3	.	CAISESQNTEAFF	TGTGCCATCAGTGAGTCCCAGAACACTGAAGCTTTCTTT
TRBJ1-4	.	TRBV7-9	.	CASSGGGIHEKLFF	TGTGCCAGCAGCGGGGGTGGGATCCATGAAAAACTGTTTTTT
TRBJ2-1	.	TRBV7-2	.	CASTPDSSYNEQFF	TGTGCCAGCACCCCGGACAGCTCCTACAATGAGCAGTTCTTC
TRBJ1-5	.	TRBV7-2	TRBD1	CASSLQGQFHQPQHF	TGTGCCAGCAGCTTACAGGGACAGTTTCATCAGCCCCAGCATTTT
TRBJ2-5	.	TRBV20-1	.	CSAPPRRQLKETQYF	TGCAGTGCTCCACCCCGGAGACAGTTAAAAGAGACCCAGTACTTC
TRBJ1-5	many	TRBV12-3/TRBV12-4	.	CASSFTGGNQPQHF	TGTGCCAGCAGCTTCACCGGGGGCAATCAGCCCCAGCATTTT
TRBJ2-7	.	TRBV10-3	.	CAISRPGAGPSYEQYF	TGTGCCATCAGCCGCCCGGGGGCAGGGCCTTCCTACGAGCAGTACTTC
TRBJ2-1	.	TRBV6-1	TRBD2	CASNRGGLNNEQFF	TGTGCCAGCAACCGGGGGGGCCTCAACAATGAGCAGTTCTTC
TRBJ1-4	few	TRBV7-2	.	CASSLAGSEKLFF	TGTGCCAGCAGCTTAGCAGGCAGTGAAAAACTGTTTTTT
TRBJ2-3	.	TRBV29-1	.	CSVEVRARGDTQYF	TGCAGCGTTGAAGTTCGGGCCCGGGGAGATACGCAGTATTTT
TRBJ2-7	.	TRBV5-1	.	CASSLTLVGLGSYEQYF	TGCGCCAGCAGCTTGACCCTCGTAGGGCTAGGCTCCTACGAGCAGTACTTC
TRBJ2-1	.	TRBV9	.	CASSVASGTLYNEQFF	TGTGCCAGCAGCGTAGCAAGCGGAACCTTGTACAATGAGCAGTTCTTC
TRBJ2-7	.	TRBV2	TRBD2	CASAGLASGEQYF	TGTGCCAGCGCGGGACTAGCGTCTGGCGAGCAGTACTTC
TRBJ2-3	.	TRBV12-3/TRBV12-4	.	CASTFGVDTQYF	TGTGCCAGCACTTTCGGTGTCGATACGCAGTATTTT
TRBJ2-3	few	TRBV7-2	.	CASSPLSGYADTQYF	TGTGCCAGCAGCCCCCTGTCGGGGTACGCAGATACGCAGTATTTT
TRBJ2-7	.	TRBV20-1	TRBD2	CSASGGGSYEQYF	TGCAGTGCCAGTGGCGGGGGGTCCTACGAGCAGTACTTC
TRBJ2-5	few	TRBV5-1	.	CASSLPGSGETQYF	TGCGCCAGCAGCCTGCCAGGATCTGGAGAGACCCAGTACTTC
TRBJ1-5	.	TRBV4-1	.	CASSQEVFSNQPQHF	TGCGCCAGCAGCCAAGAGGTATTCAGCAATCAGCCCCAGCATTTT
TRBJ1-5	.	TRBV6-6	.	CASSYSGREPQHF	TGTGCCAGCAGTTACTCGGGACGGGAGCCCCAGCATTTT
TRBJ2-4	many	TRBV5-1	.	CASSLRITSGKGSAKNIQYF	TGCGCCAGCAGCTTGCGTATTACGTCCGGGAAGGGATCAGCCAAAAACATTCAGTACTTC
TRBJ2-3	.	TRBV4-3	.	CASSQVGVGTDTQYF	TGCGCCAGCAGCCAAGTAGGGGTGGGGACAGATACGCAGTATTTT
TRBJ1-5	.	TRBV6-2/TRBV6-3	TRBD1	CASSWSGTGPEPQHF	TGTGCCAGCAGTTGGTCCGGGACAGGCCCGGAGCCCCAGCATTTT
TRBJ2-3	.	TRBV20-1	TRBD2	CSASSAGGPPDTQYF	TGCAGTGCTAGCTCCGCGGGGGGCCCGCCAGATACGCAGTATTTT
TRBJ1-2	few	TRBV20-1	.	CSARGDRPYGYTF	TGCAGTGCTAGAGGTGACAGACCCTATGGCTACACCTTC
TRBJ2-2	.	TRBV6-1	.	CASLEQGTTGELFF	TGTGCCAGCCTAGAACAGGGTACCACCGGGGAGCTGTTTTTT
TRBJ1-2	few	TRBV5-1	.	CASSLGSTVYGYTF	TGCGCCAGCAGCTTGGGGTCGACGGTCTATGGCTACACCTTC
TRBJ2-1	.	TRBV9	TRBD2	CASSVFSSGRTNNEQFF	TGTGCCAGCAGCGTATTTTCCAGCGGGAGGACAAACAATGAGCAGTTCTTC
TRBJ2-5	.	TRBV5-4	.	CASRTVSQETQYF	TGTGCCAGCCGCACAGTAAGTCAAGAGACCCAGTACTTC
TRBJ2-1	.	TRBV4-2	.	CASSQGITSYNEQFF	TGTGCCAGCAGCCAAGGAATAACCTCCTACAATGAGCAGTTCTTC
TRBJ1-5	.	TRBV30	TRBD1	CAWSRVQGGQPQHF	TGTGCCTGGAGTCGGGTACAGGGGGGGCAGCCCCAGCATTTT
TRBJ2-7	.	TRBV6-5	TRBD1	CASSYDWTGSYEQYF	TGTGCCAGCAGTTACGACTGGACAGGGAGTTACGAGCAGTACTTC
TRBJ2-5	.	TRBV3-1	.	CASSQVAGPNQETQYF	TGTGCCAGCAGCCAAGTTGCAGGCCCAAACCAAGAGACCCAGTACTTC
TRBJ1-1	.	TRBV9	TRBD1	CASSAEQGAEAFF	TGTGCCAGCAGCGCTGAACAGGGGGCTGAAGCTTTCTTT
TRBJ2-4	.	TRBV4-2	.	CASSPDYLRNIQYF	TGTGCCAGCAGCCCGGACTATCTCCGGAACATTCAGTACTTC